A single sample is the source of the 11 T cell receptor beta chains below, sequenced in a study of glioma-infiltrating T cells after dendritic cell vaccination. Method: immunoSEQ multiplex PCR; TCRdb's copy keeps in-frame clones and lacks some. The data show 85,000 to 100,000 clones, roughly 85% seen once. The time point: after dendritic cell vaccination, including at tumor progression/relapse. The input for sequencing was blood, taken after dendritic cell vaccination. These receptors were taken from a human donor with glioblastoma.

This chain joins TRBV6-1 and TRBJ2-7; D uncertain. The ends were cut back, 8 bases at V and 0 bases at J, with 5 bases in the middle. The germline V gene encodes CDR1 MNHNS and CDR2 SASEGT. CDR3 length: 11 residues. As DNA, the CDR3 is TGTGCCAGCCGAGACTCCTACGAGCAGTACTTC. Protein product: CASRDSYEQYF.

This chain joins TRBV15 and TRBJ2-1; D possibly corresponds to TRBD1 (5 bases). V was cut by 1 base and J by 4 bases, with 14 bases left in between. Per germline, CDR1 LNHNV and CDR2 YYDKDF (reference sequence). This CDR3 is built from 16 residues. CDR3 sequence reads: CATSRVRQMGYNEQFF. DNA for the CDR3: TGTGCCACCAGCAGAGTCCGACAGATGGGGTACAATGAGCAGTTCTTC. Based on the CDR3 plus reference TRBV15 and TRBJ2-1, the full variable domain is DAMVIQNPRYQVTQFGKPVTLSCSQTLNHNVMYWYQQKSSQAPKLLFHYYDKDFNNEADTPDNFQSRRPNTSFCFLDIRSPGLGDTAMYLCATSRVRQMGYNEQFFGPGTRLTVL.

The chain couples TRBV21-1 to TRBJ2-7; TRBD2, the table's D call, lacks a check against the DNA. TRBV21-1 is a pseudogene. The CDR3 sequence is 20 residues long. The CDR3 sequence is CASSTYPIVPGLAFFYEQYF. CDR3 DNA: TGTGCCAGCAGCACCTATCCAATAGTTCCGGGACTTGCTTTTTTTTACGAGCAGTACTTC.

This clone was picked up a small number of times. V and J are TRBV9 and TRBJ2-3; 12 nucleotides line up with TRBD2. The CDR3 covers 15 residues. Losses at the gene ends were 2 bases for V and 4 bases for J; bases not matched to a gene: 2. Germline V CDR1 and CDR2: SGDLS, YYNGEE. The CDR3 sequence is CASSVTSGSADTQYF. The CDR3 region has the DNA TGTGCCAGCAGCGTGACTAGCGGGAGTGCAGATACGCAGTATTTT.

This clone has only a few counts. The chain combines TRBV28 with TRBJ1-4, with D maybe TRBD1 (6 bases). Trimming stripped 5 bases from V and 6 bases from J, with 13 bases between. The CDR3 is 14 residues long. From germline, CDR1 is MDHEN and CDR2 SYDVKM. CDR3 protein: CASSTGTKDEKLFF. The CDR3 nucleotides are TGTGCCAGCAGTACCGGGACAAAAGATGAAAAACTGTTTTTT.

This clone was detected once. V is TRBV9 and J is TRBJ2-3, with a tentative D call TRBD1 (6 bases). Trimming removed 0 bases at V and 3 bases at J, with 14 bases between. This CDR3 contains 16 residues. In germline, CDR1 is SGDLS, CDR2 YYNGEE. CDR3 residues: CASSVVSGARTDTQYF. In DNA form, the CDR3 reads TGTGCCAGCAGCGTAGTCTCAGGGGCGCGGACAGATACGCAGTATTTT. The full variable domain, rest sourced from reference TRBV9 and TRBJ2-3, is DSGVTQTPKHLITATGQRVTLRCSPRSGDLSVYWYQQSLDQGLQFLIQYYNGEERAKGNILERFSAQQFPDLHSELNLSSLELGDSALYFCASSVVSGARTDTQYFGPGTRLTVL.

This clone has a handful of counts. The rearrangement uses TRBV7-8 and TRBJ2-1; 12 bases map to TRBD1. CDR1 is SGHVS, CDR2 FQNEAQ, per germline. The CDR3 covers 16 residues. V lost 1 base and J lost 6; bases outside the gene matches: 4. CDR3 coding DNA: TGTGCCAGCAGCTTAGGGGGACAGGGGGCCCTCAATGAGCAGTTCTTC. The encoded protein is CASSLGGQGALNEQFF.

The rearrangement joins TRBV5-1 to TRBJ2-7, with a possible D match to TRBD2 (5 bases). In germline, CDR1 is SGHRS, CDR2 YFSETQ. CDR3 length: 15 amino acids. Trimming took off 0 bases at V and 2 bases at J, with 12 bases between the two ends. CDR3 sequence (DNA): TGCGCCAGCAGCTTGGCCGGGAAGGCGACCTACGAGCAGTACTTC. It specifies CASSLAGKATYEQYF.

The V and J genes are TRBV5-1 and TRBJ2-2; TRBD1 agrees at 7 bases. The CDR3 has 17 amino acids. Germline CDR1 SGHRS, CDR2 YFSETQ. The junction had 13 bases not matched to a gene; V was cut back by 6 bases and J by 2 bases. The chain's CDR3 is CASNPRPGQLNTGELFF. CDR3 bases: TGCGCCAGCAACCCCCGACCGGGACAGCTTAACACCGGGGAGCTGTTTTTT.

This clone has only one observation. This chain links TRBV27 with TRBJ1-1; maybe TRBD1 (6 bases). Germline CDR1 MNHEY, CDR2 SMNVEV (reference sequence). The length of the CDR3 is 16 residues. Trimming removed 3 bases at V and 4 bases at J, with 18 bases between. As DNA, the CDR3 is TGTGCCAGCAGTTTGGGAGACAGGATTCGGTCCACTGAAGCTTTCTTT. The encoded protein is CASSLGDRIRSTEAFF.

This chain connects TRBV7-9 to TRBJ2-5, with D possibly TRBD1 on 5 matching bases. CDR1 and CDR2 from the germline V gene are SEHNR and FQNEAQ (reference sequence). The CDR3 totals 15 residues. V was shortened by 5 bases and J by 0 bases, with 13 bases between the two germline ends. The CDR3 nucleotides read TGTGCCAGCAGCCATCCTCGACAGTACCAAGAGACCCAGTACTTC. Translating it yields CASSHPRQYQETQYF.